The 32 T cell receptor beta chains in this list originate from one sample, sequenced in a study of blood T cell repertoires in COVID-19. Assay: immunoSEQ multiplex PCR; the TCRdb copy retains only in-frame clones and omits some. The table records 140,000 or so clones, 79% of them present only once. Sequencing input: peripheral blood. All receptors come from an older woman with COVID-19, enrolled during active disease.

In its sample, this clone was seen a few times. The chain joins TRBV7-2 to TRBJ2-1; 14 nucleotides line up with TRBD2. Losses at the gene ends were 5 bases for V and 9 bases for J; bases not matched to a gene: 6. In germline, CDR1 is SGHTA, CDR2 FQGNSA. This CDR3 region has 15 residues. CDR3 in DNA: TGTGCCAGCAGCCCCTGGACTAGCGGGGGGTTTGAGCAGTTCTTC. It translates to CASSPWTSGGFEQFF.

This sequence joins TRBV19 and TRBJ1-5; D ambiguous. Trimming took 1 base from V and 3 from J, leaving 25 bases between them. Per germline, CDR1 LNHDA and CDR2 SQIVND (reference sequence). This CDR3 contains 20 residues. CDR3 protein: CASSIGGSPRSTFTNQPQHF. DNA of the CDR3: TGTGCCAGTAGTATAGGTGGGTCACCCAGGTCGACATTTACCAATCAGCCCCAGCATTTT. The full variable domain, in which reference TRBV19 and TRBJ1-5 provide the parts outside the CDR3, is DGGITQSPKYLFRKEGQNVTLSCEQNLNHDAMYWYRQDPGQGLRLIYYSQIVNDFQKGDIAEGYSVSREKKESFPLTVTSAQKNPTAFYLCASSIGGSPRSTFTNQPQHFGDGTRLSIL.

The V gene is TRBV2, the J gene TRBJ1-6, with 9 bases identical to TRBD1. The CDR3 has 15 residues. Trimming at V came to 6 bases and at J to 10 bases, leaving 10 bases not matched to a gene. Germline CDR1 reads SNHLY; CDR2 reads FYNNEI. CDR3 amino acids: CASRKSDRGNSPLHF. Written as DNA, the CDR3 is TGTGCCAGCAGGAAATCGGACAGGGGTAACTCACCCCTCCACTTT.

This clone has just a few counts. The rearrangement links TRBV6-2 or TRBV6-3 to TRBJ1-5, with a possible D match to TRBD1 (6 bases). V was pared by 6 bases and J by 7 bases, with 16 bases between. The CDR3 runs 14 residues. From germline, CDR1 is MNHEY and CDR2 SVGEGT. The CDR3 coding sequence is TGTGCCAGCAGCCGAGGACAGATGGTACAGCCCCAGCATTTT. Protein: CASSRGQMVQPQHF.

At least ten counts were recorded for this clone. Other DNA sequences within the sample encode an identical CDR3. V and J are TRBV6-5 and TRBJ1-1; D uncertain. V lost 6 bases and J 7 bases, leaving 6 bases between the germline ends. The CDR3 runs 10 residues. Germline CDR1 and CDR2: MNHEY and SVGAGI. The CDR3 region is CASRIVEAFF. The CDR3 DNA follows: TGTGCCAGCAGGATAGTTGAAGCTTTCTTT.

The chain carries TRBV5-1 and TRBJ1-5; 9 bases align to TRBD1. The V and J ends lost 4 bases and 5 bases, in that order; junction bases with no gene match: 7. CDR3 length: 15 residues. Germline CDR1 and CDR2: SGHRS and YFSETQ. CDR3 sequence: CASSPGQGRHQPQHF. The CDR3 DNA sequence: TGCGCCAGCAGCCCAGGACAGGGGCGCCATCAGCCCCAGCATTTT.

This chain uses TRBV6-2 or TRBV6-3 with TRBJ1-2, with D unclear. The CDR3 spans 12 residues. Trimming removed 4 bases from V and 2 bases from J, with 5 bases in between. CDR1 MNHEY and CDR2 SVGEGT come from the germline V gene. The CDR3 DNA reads TGTGCCAGCAGTTGGCAGAACTATGGCTACACCTTC. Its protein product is CASSWQNYGYTF.

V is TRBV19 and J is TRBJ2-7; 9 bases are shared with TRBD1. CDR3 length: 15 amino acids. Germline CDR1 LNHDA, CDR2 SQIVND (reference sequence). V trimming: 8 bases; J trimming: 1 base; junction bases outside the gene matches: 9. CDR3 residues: CASRAGTGNSYEQYF. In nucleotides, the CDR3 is TGTGCCAGTCGCGCCGGGACAGGGAATTCCTACGAGCAGTACTTC.

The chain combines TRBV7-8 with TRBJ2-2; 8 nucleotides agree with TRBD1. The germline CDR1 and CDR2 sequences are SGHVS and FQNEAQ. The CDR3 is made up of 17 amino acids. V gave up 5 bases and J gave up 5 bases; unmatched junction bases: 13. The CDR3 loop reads CASSRGQDTRGTGELFF. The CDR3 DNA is TGTGCCAGCAGCCGGGGACAGGACACCAGAGGGACCGGGGAGCTGTTTTTT.

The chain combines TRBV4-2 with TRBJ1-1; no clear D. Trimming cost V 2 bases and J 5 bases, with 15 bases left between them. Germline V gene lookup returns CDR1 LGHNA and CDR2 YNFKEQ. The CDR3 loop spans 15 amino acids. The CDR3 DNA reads TGTGCCAGCAGCCAATACTCAAAGAGTCGGACTGAAGCTTTCTTT. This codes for CASSQYSKSRTEAFF.

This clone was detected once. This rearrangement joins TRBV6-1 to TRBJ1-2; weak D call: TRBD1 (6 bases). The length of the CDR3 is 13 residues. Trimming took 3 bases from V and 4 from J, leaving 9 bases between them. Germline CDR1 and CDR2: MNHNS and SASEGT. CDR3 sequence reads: CASSEVGAYGYTF. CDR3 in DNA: TGTGCCAGCAGTGAGGTGGGGGCCTATGGCTACACCTTC.

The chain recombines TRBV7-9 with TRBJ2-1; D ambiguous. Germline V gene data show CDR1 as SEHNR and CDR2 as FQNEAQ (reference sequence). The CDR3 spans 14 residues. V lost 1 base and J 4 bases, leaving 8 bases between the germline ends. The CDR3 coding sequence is TGTGCCAGCAGCTTAGAGTTCCAGTACAATGAGCAGTTCTTC. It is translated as CASSLEFQYNEQFF.

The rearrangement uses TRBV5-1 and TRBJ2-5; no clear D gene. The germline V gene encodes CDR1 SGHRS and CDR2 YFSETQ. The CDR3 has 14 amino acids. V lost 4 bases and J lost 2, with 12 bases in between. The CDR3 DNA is TGCGCCAGCAGCCAGATCACGGGTCAAGAGACCCAGTACTTC. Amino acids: CASSQITGQETQYF.

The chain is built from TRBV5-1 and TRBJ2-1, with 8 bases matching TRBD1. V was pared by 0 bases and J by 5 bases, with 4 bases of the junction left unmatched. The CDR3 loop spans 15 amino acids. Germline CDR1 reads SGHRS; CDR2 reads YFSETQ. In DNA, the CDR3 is TGCGCCAGCAGCTTGGTGGGGGACAGGAACAATGAGCAGTTCTTC. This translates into CASSLVGDRNNEQFF. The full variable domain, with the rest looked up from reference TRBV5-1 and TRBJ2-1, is KAGVTQTPRYLIKTRGQQVTLSCSPISGHRSVSWYQQTPGQGLQFLFEYFSETQRNKGNFPGRFSGRQFSNSRSEMNVSTLELGDSALYLCASSLVGDRNNEQFFGPGTRLTVL.

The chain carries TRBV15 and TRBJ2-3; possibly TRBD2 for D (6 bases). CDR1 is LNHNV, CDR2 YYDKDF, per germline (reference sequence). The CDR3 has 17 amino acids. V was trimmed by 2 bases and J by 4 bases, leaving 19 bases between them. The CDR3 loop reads CATSRPPGREGSDTQYF. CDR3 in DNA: TGTGCCACCAGCAGACCCCCCGGGAGAGAGGGGTCAGATACGCAGTATTTT.

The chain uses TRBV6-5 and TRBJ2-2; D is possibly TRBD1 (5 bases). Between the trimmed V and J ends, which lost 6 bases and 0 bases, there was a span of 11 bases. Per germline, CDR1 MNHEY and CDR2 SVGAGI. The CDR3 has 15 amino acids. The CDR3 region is CASRAMTANTGELFF. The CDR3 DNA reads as TGTGCCAGCAGGGCGATGACAGCGAACACCGGGGAGCTGTTTTTT.

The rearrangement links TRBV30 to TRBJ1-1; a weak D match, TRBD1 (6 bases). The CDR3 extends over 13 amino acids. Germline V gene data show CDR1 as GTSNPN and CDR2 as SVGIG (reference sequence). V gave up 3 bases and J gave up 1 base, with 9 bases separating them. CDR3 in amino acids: CAWSRGPNTEAFF. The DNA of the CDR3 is TGTGCCTGGAGCAGGGGTCCGAACACTGAAGCTTTCTTT.

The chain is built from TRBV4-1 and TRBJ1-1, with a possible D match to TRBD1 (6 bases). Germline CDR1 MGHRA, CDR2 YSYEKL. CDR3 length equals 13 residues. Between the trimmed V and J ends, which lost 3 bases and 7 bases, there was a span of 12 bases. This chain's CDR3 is CASSQEPDSEAFF. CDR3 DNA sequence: TGCGCCAGCAGCCAGGAACCGGACAGTGAAGCTTTCTTT.

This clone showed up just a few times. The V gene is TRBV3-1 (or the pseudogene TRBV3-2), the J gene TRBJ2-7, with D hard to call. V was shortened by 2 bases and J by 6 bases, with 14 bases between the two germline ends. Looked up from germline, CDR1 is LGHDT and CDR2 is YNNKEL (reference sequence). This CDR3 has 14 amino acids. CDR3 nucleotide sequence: TGTGCCAGCAGCCAACCATTGCGATCGTGCGAGCAGTACTTC. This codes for CASSQPLRSCEQYF.

The CDR3 DNA sequence: TGTGCCAGCAGCCCCCTGGGGGGGCATGAGCAGTTCTTC. Residues: CASSPLGGHEQFF. This chain uses TRBV7-9 with TRBJ2-1; D might be TRBD2 (7 bases). The V end lost 5 bases, the J end lost 8 bases, and 13 bases lay between the germline ends. The CDR3 consists of 13 residues. The germline V gene has CDR1 SEHNR and CDR2 FQNEAQ (reference sequence).

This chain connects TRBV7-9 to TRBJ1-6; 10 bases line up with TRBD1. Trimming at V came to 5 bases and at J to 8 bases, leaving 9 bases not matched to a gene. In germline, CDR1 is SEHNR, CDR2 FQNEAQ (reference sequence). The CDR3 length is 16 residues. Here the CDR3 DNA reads TGTGCCAGCAGCCACGAGACAGGGGGCCGTTATTCACCCCTCCACTTT. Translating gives CASSHETGGRYSPLHF.

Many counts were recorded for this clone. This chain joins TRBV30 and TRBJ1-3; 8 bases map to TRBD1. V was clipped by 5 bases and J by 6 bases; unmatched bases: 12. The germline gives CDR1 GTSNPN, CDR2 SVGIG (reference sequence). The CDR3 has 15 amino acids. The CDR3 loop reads CAWGRDRNSKNTIYF. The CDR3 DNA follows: TGTGCCTGGGGCCGGGACAGGAATTCGAAAAACACCATATATTTT.

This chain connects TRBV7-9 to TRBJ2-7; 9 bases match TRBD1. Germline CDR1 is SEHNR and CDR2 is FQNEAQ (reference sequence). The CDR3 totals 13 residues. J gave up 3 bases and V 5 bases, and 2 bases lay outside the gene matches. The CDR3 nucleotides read TGTGCCAGCAGCACGGACAGGGGCTACGAGCAGTACTTC. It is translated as CASSTDRGYEQYF.

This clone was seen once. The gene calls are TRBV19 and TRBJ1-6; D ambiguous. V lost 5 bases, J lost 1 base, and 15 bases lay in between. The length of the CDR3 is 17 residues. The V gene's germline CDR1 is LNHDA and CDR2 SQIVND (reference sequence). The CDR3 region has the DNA TGTGCCAGTAGTTGGGATACCGGAGGGTCCTATAATTCACCCCTCCACTTT. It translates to CASSWDTGGSYNSPLHF.

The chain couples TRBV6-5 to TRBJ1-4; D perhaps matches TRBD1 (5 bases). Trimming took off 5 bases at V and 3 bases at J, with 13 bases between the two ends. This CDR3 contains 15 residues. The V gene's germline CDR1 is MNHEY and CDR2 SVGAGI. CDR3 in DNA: TGTGCCAGCAGTCAGGTGTGGGGGGCTAATGAAAAACTGTTTTTT. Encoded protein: CASSQVWGANEKLFF.

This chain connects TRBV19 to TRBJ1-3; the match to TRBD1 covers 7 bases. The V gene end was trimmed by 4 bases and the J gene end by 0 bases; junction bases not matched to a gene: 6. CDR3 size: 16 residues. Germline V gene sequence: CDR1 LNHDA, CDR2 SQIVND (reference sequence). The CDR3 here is CASSKGAGPSGNTIYF. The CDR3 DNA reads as TGTGCCAGTAGTAAGGGGGCAGGACCCTCTGGAAACACCATATATTTT.

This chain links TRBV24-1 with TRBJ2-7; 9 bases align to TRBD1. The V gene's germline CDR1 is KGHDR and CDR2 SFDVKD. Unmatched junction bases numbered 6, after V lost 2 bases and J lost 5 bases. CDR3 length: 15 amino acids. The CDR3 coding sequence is TGTGCCACCAGTGATTCCGGGACAGGGTATCACGAGCAGTACTTC. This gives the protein CATSDSGTGYHEQYF.

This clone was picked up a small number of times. CDR3 amino acids: CSVLKTGNYEQYF. CDR3 nucleotides: TGCAGCGTATTGAAGACAGGGAACTACGAGCAGTACTTC. The chain combines TRBV29-1 with TRBJ2-7; 7 bases fit TRBD1. The germline V gene has CDR1 SQVTM and CDR2 ANQGSEA. The CDR3 consists of 13 residues. V lost 6 bases, J lost 3 bases, and 8 bases stayed unmatched.

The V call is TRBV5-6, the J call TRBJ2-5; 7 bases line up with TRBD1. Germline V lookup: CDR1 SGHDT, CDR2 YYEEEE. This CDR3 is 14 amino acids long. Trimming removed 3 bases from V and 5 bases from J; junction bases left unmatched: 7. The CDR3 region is CASSWGQMVETQYF. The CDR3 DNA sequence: TGTGCCAGCAGCTGGGGACAGATGGTGGAGACCCAGTACTTC.

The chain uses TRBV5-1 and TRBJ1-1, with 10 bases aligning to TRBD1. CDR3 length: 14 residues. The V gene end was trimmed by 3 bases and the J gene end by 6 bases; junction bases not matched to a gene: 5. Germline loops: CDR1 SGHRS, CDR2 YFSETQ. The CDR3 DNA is TGCGCCAGCAGCTGGGGACAGGGGATCCCTGAAGCTTTCTTT. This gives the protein CASSWGQGIPEAFF.

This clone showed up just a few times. The CDR3 coding sequence is TGTGCCAGCAGTCTAACCTGGACAGGCCTGAACACTGGGCCTTCTGAAGCTTTCTTT. Translating gives CASSLTWTGLNTGPSEAFF. The chain is built from TRBV27 and TRBJ1-1; 7 bases map to TRBD1. Germline CDR1 MNHEY, CDR2 SMNVEV (reference sequence). This CDR3 has 19 amino acids. Trimming took 5 bases from V and 6 from J; bases not matched to a gene: 24.

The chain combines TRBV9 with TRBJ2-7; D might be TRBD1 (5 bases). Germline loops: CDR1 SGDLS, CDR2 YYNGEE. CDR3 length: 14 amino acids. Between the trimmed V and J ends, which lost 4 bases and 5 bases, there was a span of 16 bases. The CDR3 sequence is CASSISPGQNEQYF. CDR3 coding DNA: TGTGCCAGCAGCATTTCTCCCGGACAAAACGAGCAGTACTTC. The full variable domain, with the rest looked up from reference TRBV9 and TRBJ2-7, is DSGVTQTPKHLITATGQRVTLRCSPRSGDLSVYWYQQSLDQGLQFLIQYYNGEERAKGNILERFSAQQFPDLHSELNLSSLELGDSALYFCASSISPGQNEQYFGPGTRLTVT.